Below are 4 T cell receptor beta chains sequenced from a single sample in a study of long-term antiretroviral therapy in people with HIV. An immunoSEQ assay, version v3.0, was performed at survey level. Data came from immunoSEQ multiplex PCR; TCRdb stores just in-frame clones and leaves some out. Among roughly 28,000 clones, around three quarters were seen once, and the ten largest hold roughly 7%. This material consisted of unsorted PBMCs, taken 0.3 years after starting antiretroviral therapy. These receptors were taken from a man between 35 and 55 years old with HIV.

V and J are TRBV28 and TRBJ2-1; TRBD2 matches 9 bases. The CDR3 has 16 residues. V lost 2 bases to trimming and J lost 4 bases; unmatched junction nucleotides: 6. Germline CDR1 and CDR2: MDHEN and SYDVKM. In DNA, the CDR3 is TGTGCCAGCAGTTTAAATCCGCGGGAGGGGTACAATGAGCAGTTCTTC. It translates to CASSLNPREGYNEQFF.

As for this clone: Other DNA sequences in the same sample also yield this CDR3. This chain connects TRBV27 to TRBJ2-5; D is ambiguous. The CDR3 loop spans 11 amino acids. Germline CDR1 reads MNHEY; CDR2 reads SMNVEV (reference sequence). With 3 bases removed from V and 5 bases from J, the gap between germline ends came to 4 bases. This CDR3 is CASSFRETQYF. The DNA of the CDR3 is TGTGCCAGCAGTTTTAGGGAGACCCAGTACTTC.

The chain employs TRBV11-2 and TRBJ2-3; 14 bases agree with TRBD2. This CDR3 spans 19 amino acids. V shed 0 bases, J shed 6 bases, and the junction held 11 bases outside the gene matches. Germline loops: CDR1 SGHAT, CDR2 FQNNGV. The CDR3 reads CASSLEGLAGVNLGDTQYF. CDR3 sequence (DNA): TGTGCCAGCAGCTTAGAGGGACTAGCGGGAGTCAATTTAGGGGATACGCAGTATTTT.

The chain has TRBV4-3 and TRBJ1-2; no reliable D call. The germline gives CDR1 LGHNA, CDR2 YSLEER. Trimming took 1 base from V and 3 from J, leaving 12 bases between them. The CDR3 length is 15 residues. In nucleotides, the CDR3 is TGCGCCAGCAGCCAAGTCGCCGGGCGGGACTATGGCTACACCTTC. Encoded protein: CASSQVAGRDYGYTF.